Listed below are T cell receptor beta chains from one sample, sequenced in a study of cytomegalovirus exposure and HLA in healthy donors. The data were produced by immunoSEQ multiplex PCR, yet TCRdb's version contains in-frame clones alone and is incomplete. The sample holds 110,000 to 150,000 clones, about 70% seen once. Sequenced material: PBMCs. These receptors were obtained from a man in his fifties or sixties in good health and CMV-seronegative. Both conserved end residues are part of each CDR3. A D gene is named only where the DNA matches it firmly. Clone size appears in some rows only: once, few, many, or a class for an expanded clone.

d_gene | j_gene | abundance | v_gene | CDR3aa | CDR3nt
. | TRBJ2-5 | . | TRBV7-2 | CASSLAGLDQETQYF | TGTGCCAGCAGCTTAGCCGGGTTGGATCAAGAGACCCAGTACTTC
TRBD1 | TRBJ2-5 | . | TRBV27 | CASSLRTGATQYF | TGTGCCAGCAGTTTGAGGACAGGGGCTACCCAGTACTTC
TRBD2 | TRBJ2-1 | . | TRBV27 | CASRSVAGVSHEQFF | TGTGCCAGCAGATCCGTAGCGGGAGTATCCCATGAGCAGTTCTTC
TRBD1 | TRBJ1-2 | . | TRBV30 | CAWRGTGGYNGYTF | TGTGCCTGGAGGGGGACAGGGGGCTACAATGGCTACACCTTC
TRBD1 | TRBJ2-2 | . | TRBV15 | CATSRDSPGQVPGELFF | TGTGCCACCAGCAGAGATTCACCTGGACAGGTCCCTGGGGAGCTGTTTTTT
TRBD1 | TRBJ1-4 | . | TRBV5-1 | CASSLDGRGVGGLFF | TGCGCCAGCAGCTTGGACGGCAGGGGGGTCGGGGGACTGTTTTTT
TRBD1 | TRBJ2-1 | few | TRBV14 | CASSPDRGLGNEQFF | TGTGCCAGCAGCCCCGACAGGGGGCTGGGCAATGAGCAGTTCTTC
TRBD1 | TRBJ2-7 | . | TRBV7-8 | CASSTTGGVGPHEQYF | TGTGCCAGCAGCACCACAGGGGGCGTTGGTCCCCACGAGCAGTACTTC
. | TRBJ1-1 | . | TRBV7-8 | CASSLSGAEAFF | TGTGCCAGCAGCCTTTCGGGGGCTGAAGCTTTCTTT
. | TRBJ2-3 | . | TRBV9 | CASSSPKETQYF | TGTGCCAGCAGCTCGCCGAAGGAGACGCAGTATTTT
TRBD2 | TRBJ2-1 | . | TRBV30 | CAWSAYLGLAGSNEQFF | TGTGCCTGGAGCGCCTATCTTGGACTAGCGGGAAGTAATGAGCAGTTCTTC
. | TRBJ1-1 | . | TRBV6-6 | CASSYGLTEAFF | TGTGCCAGCAGTTACGGACTGACTGAAGCTTTCTTT
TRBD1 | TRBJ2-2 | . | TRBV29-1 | CSVDRGLNTGELFF | TGCAGCGTTGACAGGGGGCTGAACACCGGGGAGCTGTTTTTT
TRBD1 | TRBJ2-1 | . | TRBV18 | CASSPYQPTGSSYNEQFF | TGTGCCAGCTCACCCTACCAACCGACAGGGAGCTCCTACAATGAGCAGTTCTTC
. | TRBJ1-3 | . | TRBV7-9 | CASSFGGERSGNTIYF | TGTGCCAGCAGCTTCGGCGGGGAGCGCTCTGGAAACACCATATATTTT
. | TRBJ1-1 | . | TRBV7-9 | CASSLEGRRAFF | TGTGCCAGCAGCTTAGAGGGCAGGAGGGCTTTCTTT
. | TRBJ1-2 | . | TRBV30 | CAWSLPPYDDGYTF | TGTGCCTGGAGTCTACCCCCCTATGATGATGGCTACACCTTC
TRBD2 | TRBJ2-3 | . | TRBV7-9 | CASSLAAGGTTDTQYF | TGTGCCAGCAGCTTAGCGGCGGGAGGGACCACAGATACGCAGTATTTT
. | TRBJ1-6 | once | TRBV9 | CASSVSGDTGSSPLHF | TGTGCCAGCAGCGTATCTGGGGACACGGGGTCTTCACCCCTCCACTTT
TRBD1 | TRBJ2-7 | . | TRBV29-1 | CSVEDDRGRIPYEQYF | TGCAGCGTTGAAGACGACAGGGGGCGAATTCCCTACGAGCAGTACTTC
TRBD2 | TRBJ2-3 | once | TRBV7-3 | CASSSSLAGTTDTQYF | TGTGCCAGCAGCTCGTCTCTAGCGGGGACCACAGATACGCAGTATTTT
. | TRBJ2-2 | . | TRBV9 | CASSVRGPNTGELFF | TGTGCCAGCAGCGTACGCGGTCCGAACACCGGGGAGCTGTTTTTT
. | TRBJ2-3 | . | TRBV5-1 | CASNLGTDTQYF | TGCGCCAGCAATTTAGGCACAGATACGCAGTATTTT
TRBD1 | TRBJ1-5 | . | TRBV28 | CASSPRQGGQPQHF | TGTGCCAGCAGTCCCAGACAGGGCGGTCAGCCCCAGCATTTT
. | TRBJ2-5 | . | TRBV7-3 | CASSQGGAGGLTQYF | TGTGCCAGCAGCCAAGGGGGCGCGGGAGGTTTGACCCAGTACTTC
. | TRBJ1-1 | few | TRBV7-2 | CASSLDLRGTEAFF | TGTGCCAGCAGCTTGGACCTAAGGGGCACTGAAGCTTTCTTT
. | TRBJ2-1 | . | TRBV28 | CASSLKLARRNEQFF | TGTGCCAGCAGTTTAAAGCTAGCGAGGCGGAATGAGCAGTTCTTC
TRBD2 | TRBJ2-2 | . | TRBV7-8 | CASSLVGSAGAGTGELFF | TGTGCCAGCAGCTTAGTAGGCTCCGCGGGAGCGGGCACCGGGGAGCTGTTTTTT
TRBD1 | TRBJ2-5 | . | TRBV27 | CASSSGQGAETQYF | TGTGCCAGCAGTTCCGGACAGGGGGCAGAGACCCAGTACTTC
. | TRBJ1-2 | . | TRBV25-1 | CASSESASYGYTF | TGTGCCAGCAGCGAAAGTGCCAGCTATGGCTACACCTTC
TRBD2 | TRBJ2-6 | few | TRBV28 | CASNRVAGEGGANVLTF | TGTGCCAGCAACCGTGTGGCGGGAGAGGGTGGGGCCAACGTCCTGACTTTC
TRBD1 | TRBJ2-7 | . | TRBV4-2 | CASSQDWTGDPYEQYF | TGTGCCAGCAGCCAAGACTGGACAGGGGATCCCTACGAGCAGTACTTC
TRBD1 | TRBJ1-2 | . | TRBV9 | CASSVVRAGGKLYGYTF | TGTGCCAGCAGCGTAGTTCGTGCAGGGGGCAAGCTCTATGGCTACACCTTC
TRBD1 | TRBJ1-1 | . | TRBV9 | CASSMRGTGAAGNTEAFF | TGTGCCAGCAGCATGCGGGGGACAGGGGCGGCAGGAAACACTGAAGCTTTCTTT
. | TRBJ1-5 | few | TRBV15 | CATSRQGGDQPQHF | TGTGCCACCAGCAGACAGGGAGGGGATCAGCCCCAGCATTTT
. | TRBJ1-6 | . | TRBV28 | CASSLGGRAYNSPLHF | TGTGCCAGCAGTTTAGGGGGCCGAGCCTATAATTCACCCCTCCACTTT
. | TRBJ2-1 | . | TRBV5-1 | CASSKQGPQSSYNEQFF | TGCGCCAGCAGCAAACAGGGCCCCCAGAGCTCCTACAATGAGCAGTTCTTC
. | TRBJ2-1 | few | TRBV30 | CAWSDSSYNEQFF | TGTGCCTGGAGTGACTCCTCCTACAATGAGCAGTTCTTC
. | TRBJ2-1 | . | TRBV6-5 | CASSYRGAPFF | TGTGCCAGCAGTTATCGGGGGGCCCCGTTCTTC
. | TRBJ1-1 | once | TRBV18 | CASSQEGTEAFF | TGTGCCAGCTCACAGGAGGGCACTGAAGCTTTCTTT
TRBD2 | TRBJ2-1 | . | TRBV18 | CASSNLPGLAAYNEQFF | TGTGCCAGCTCAAATTTGCCGGGACTAGCGGCCTACAATGAGCAGTTCTTC
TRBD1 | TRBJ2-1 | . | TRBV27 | CASSLRDRALIGTFYNEQFF | TGTGCCAGCAGTCTCCGGGACAGGGCCCTCATAGGGACCTTCTACAATGAGCAGTTCTTC
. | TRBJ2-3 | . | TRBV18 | CASSLDSSTDTQYF | TGTGCCAGCTCACTCGACAGTAGCACAGATACGCAGTATTTT
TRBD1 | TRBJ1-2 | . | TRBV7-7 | CASSLAFRTGVHGYTF | TGTGCCAGCAGCTTAGCGTTTCGGACAGGGGTTCATGGCTACACCTTC
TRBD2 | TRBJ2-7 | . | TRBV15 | CATSRDFGTSGYEQYF | TGTGCCACCAGCAGAGATTTCGGGACTAGCGGCTACGAGCAGTACTTC
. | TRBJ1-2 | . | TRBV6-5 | CASSLSGIGYGYTF | TGTGCCAGCAGTTTGTCAGGGATTGGCTATGGCTACACCTTC
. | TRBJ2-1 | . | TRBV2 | CASKIDTDNEQFF | TGTGCCAGCAAAATAGACACCGACAATGAGCAGTTCTTC
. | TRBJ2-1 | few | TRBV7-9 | CASSFLGDNEQFF | TGTGCCAGCAGCTTCCTCGGTGACAATGAGCAGTTCTTC
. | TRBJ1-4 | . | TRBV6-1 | CASSGERWRGDEKLFF | TGTGCCAGCAGTGGGGAACGGTGGCGGGGTGACGAAAAACTGTTTTTT
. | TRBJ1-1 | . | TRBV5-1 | CASSLNGYTEAFF | TGCGCCAGCAGCTTGAACGGGTACACTGAAGCTTTCTTT
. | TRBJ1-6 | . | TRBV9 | CASSVEPGTSSPLHF | TGTGCCAGCAGCGTAGAGCCAGGGACTTCATCACCCCTCCACTTT
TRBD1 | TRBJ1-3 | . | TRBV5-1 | CASSLQGARSGNTIYF | TGCGCCAGCAGCTTACAGGGGGCTCGCTCTGGAAACACCATATATTTT
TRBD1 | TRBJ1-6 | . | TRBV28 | CASRGSGTGAYNSPLHF | TGTGCCAGCAGGGGTTCCGGGACAGGGGCCTATAATTCACCCCTCCACTTT
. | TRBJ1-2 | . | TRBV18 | CASSPGRSGAYGYTF | TGTGCCAGCTCACCTGGACGTTCAGGGGCCTATGGCTACACCTTC
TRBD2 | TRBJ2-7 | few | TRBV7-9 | CASSSSGLSYEQYF | TGTGCCAGCAGCTCTAGCGGACTCTCCTACGAGCAGTACTTC
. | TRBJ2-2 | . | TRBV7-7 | CASSPDGAENTGELFF | TGTGCTAGCAGCCCCGATGGGGCGGAGAACACCGGGGAGCTGTTTTTT
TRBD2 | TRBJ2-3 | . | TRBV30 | CAWSVREGADTQYF | TGTGCCTGGAGTGTCCGGGAGGGCGCAGATACGCAGTATTTT
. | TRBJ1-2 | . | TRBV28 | CASRAQGDYGYTF | TGTGCCAGCAGAGCTCAGGGTGACTATGGCTACACCTTC
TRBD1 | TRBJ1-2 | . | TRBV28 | CATPTRTGGDGYTF | TGTGCCACCCCGACCAGGACAGGGGGCGATGGCTACACCTTC